The 27 T cell receptor beta chains below were found in one sample sequenced in a study of spatial heterogeneity in lung cancer. Specified time point: sample taken at primary tumor resection. In TCRdb, the 5' RACE reads were re-called with MiXCR into one record per CDR3 protein. The sample shows fewer than 45,000 distinct CDR3 sequences, approximately 6.8% of them seen only once. The material was PBMCs, obtained at surgery. The source is a female donor with early-stage non-small cell lung cancer.

This clonotype has ten or more counts. V gene TRBV20-1 combines with J gene TRBJ1-1; the D is unclear. The CDR3 runs 15 residues. Germline CDR1 and CDR2: DFQATT and SNEGSKA (reference sequence). The V and J ends lost 3 bases and 5 bases respectively, with 19 bases between them. The CDR3 is CSARNLGSRETEAFF. In nucleotides, the CDR3 is TGCAGTGCTAGGAATCTCGGTTCTAGGGAAACTGAAGCTTTCTTT.

This clonotype was found many times. The chain carries TRBV28 and TRBJ2-1; 13 bases map to TRBD2. Trimming cost V 5 bases and J 4 bases; bases outside gene matches: 8. CDR1 MDHEN and CDR2 SYDVKM come from the germline V gene. The CDR3 runs 17 residues. The CDR3 is CASSIGLAGVGYNEQFF. CDR3 nucleotides: TGTGCCAGCAGTATCGGACTAGCGGGAGTGGGGTACAATGAGCAGTTCTTC.

With respect to this clonotype: Just one base apart from a much larger clone, this may be a read error. The chain uses TRBV7-9 and TRBJ2-7, with D hard to call. This CDR3 has 14 residues. Germline assignment: CDR1 SEHNR and CDR2 FQNEAQ (reference sequence). CDR3 DNA: TGTGCCAACAGCCAGTACTACACCACCTACGAGCAGTACTTC. Translation: CANSQYYTTYEQYF.

As for this clonotype: This clone may be a read error of a much larger clone one base away. Since the CDR3 does not end with the conserved phenylalanine or tryptophan, this likely comes from a read error. The J gene is TRBJ2-3, the V gene TRBV6-5, with TRBD2 as a possible D gene (5 bases). Germline CDR1 and CDR2: MNHEY and SVGAGI. V lost 8 bases and J lost 0, with 12 bases in between. The CDR3 totals 14 residues. DNA for the CDR3: TGTGCCAGCCGGACGGGGTTTAGCACAGATACGCAGTATCTT. As protein: CASRTGFSTDTQYL.

This clonotype was recorded many times. The rearrangement joins TRBV21-1 to TRBJ1-1; TRBD1, the table's D call, lacks a check against the DNA. TRBV21-1 is shown as a pseudogene. CDR3 size: 14 residues. CDR3 DNA: TGTGCCAGCAGCGAACCAGACAGGGGCTCTGAAGCTTTCTTT. Amino acids: CASSEPDRGSEAFF.

This clonotype was counted only a few times. The rearrangement joins TRBV5-6 to TRBJ1-6; D uncertain. The germline V gene has CDR1 SGHDT and CDR2 YYEEEE. V shed 7 bases and J shed 6 bases, with 17 bases lying between them. This CDR3 comprises 15 residues. CDR3 residues: CASHLIAGSNSPLHF. CDR3 nucleotides: TGTGCCAGCCACCTTATAGCGGGTTCTAATTCACCCCTCCACTTT.

This clonotype showed up many times. The V call is TRBV2, the J call TRBJ1-5, with D unclear. V was pared by 3 bases and J by 4 bases, with 7 bases between. Germline loops: CDR1 SNHLY, CDR2 FYNNEI. This CDR3 contains 13 residues. Here the CDR3 reads CASSDGRNQPQHF. The CDR3 DNA follows: TGTGCCAGCAGTGATGGCAGAAATCAGCCCCAGCATTTT. Full variable domain (missing parts from reference TRBV2 and TRBJ1-5): EPEVTQTPSHQVTQMGQEVILRCVPISNHLYFYWYRQILGQKVEFLVSFYNNEISEKSEIFDDQFSVERPDGSNFTLKIRSTKLEDSAMYFCASSDGRNQPQHFGDGTRLSIL.

V and J are TRBV29-1 and TRBJ2-3; a weak D match, TRBD1 (6 bases). The CDR3 covers 15 residues. Trimming left V 7 bases short and J 5 bases short, with 22 bases between. The V gene's germline CDR1 is SQVTM and CDR2 ANQGSEA. The CDR3 sequence is CSAGPPQGPRDTQYF. The CDR3 DNA is TGCAGCGCGGGACCTCCCCAGGGGCCCAGAGATACGCAGTATTTT.

The chain couples TRBV4-3 to TRBJ2-3; no firm D call. Germline V lookup: CDR1 LGHNA, CDR2 YSLEER. Trimming stripped 0 bases from V and 6 bases from J, with 13 bases between. The CDR3 is made up of 15 amino acids. The DNA of the CDR3 is TGCGCCAGCAGCCAAGAGGCCCTTCTATACGATACGCAGTATTTT. This sequence encodes CASSQEALLYDTQYF.

This clonotype turned up a few times. This rearrangement joins TRBV7-2 to TRBJ2-1; D call uncertain. The CDR3 is made up of 16 amino acids. V was shortened by 0 bases and J by 1 base, with 10 bases between the two germline ends. Germline-derived CDR1 and CDR2 are SGHTA and FQGNSA. CDR3 in amino acids: CASSLAVGNSYNEQFF. The CDR3 bases are TGTGCCAGCAGCTTAGCCGTGGGGAATTCCTACAATGAGCAGTTCTTC. Supplemented by reference TRBV7-2 and TRBJ2-1, the full variable domain reads GAGVSQSPSNKVTEKGKDVELRCDPISGHTALYWYRQSLGQGLEFLIYFQGNSAPDKSGLPSDRFSAERTGGSVSTLTIQRTQQEDSAVYLCASSLAVGNSYNEQFFGPGTRLTVL.

Concerning this clonotype itself: This sequence may be a read error, since a much larger clone differs from it by one base. V gene TRBV7-9 combines with J gene TRBJ2-7, with 8 bases identical to TRBD2. Germline loops: CDR1 SEHNR, CDR2 FQNEAQ (reference sequence). This CDR3 has 14 residues. With 4 bases clipped from V and 6 bases from J, the junction kept 8 bases outside the gene matches. The CDR3 protein is CASSWTSPESEQYF. CDR3 coding DNA: TGTGCCAGCAGCTGGACTAGCCCGGAGAGCGAGCAGTACTTC.

The table lists this clonotype with many counts. V and J are TRBV5-4 and TRBJ2-3; 9 bases map to TRBD2. This CDR3 comprises 15 residues. The V and J ends lost 4 bases and 6 bases, in that order; junction bases with no gene match: 9. Germline V gives CDR1 SGHNT, CDR2 YYREEE (reference sequence). CDR3 nucleotide sequence: TGTGCCAGCAGCCTAGCGGGACGTATTCTGGATACGCAGTATTTT. Translated: CASSLAGRILDTQYF.

V is TRBV12-3 or TRBV12-4 and J is TRBJ2-7; the match to TRBD1 covers 11 bases. The CDR3 runs 14 residues. Trimming took 6 bases from V and 4 from J; bases not matched to a gene: 5. The CDR3 here is CASRRGTGGYEQYF. The DNA for the CDR3 is TGTGCCAGCAGGAGGGGGACAGGGGGTTACGAGCAGTACTTC.

The CDR3 nucleotides read TGTGCCAGCTCACCGACAGGGATCTATGGCTACACCTTC. Amino acid sequence: CASSPTGIYGYTF. V is TRBV18 and J is TRBJ1-2; TRBD1 agrees at 7 bases. With 3 bases clipped from V and 4 bases from J, the junction kept 2 bases outside the gene matches. Germline V CDR1 and CDR2: KGHSH, LQKENI. CDR3 length: 13 residues.

This clonotype has ten or more counts. V and J are TRBV6-6 and TRBJ1-1; no firm D call. The CDR3 totals 15 residues. Trimming removed 0 bases at V and 0 bases at J, with 8 bases between. Germline V gives CDR1 MNHNY, CDR2 SVGAGI (reference sequence). CDR3 sequence (DNA): TGTGCCAGCAGTTACTCGGATACACTGAACACTGAAGCTTTCTTT. It specifies CASSYSDTLNTEAFF.

This clonotype was seen only a few times. The chain joins TRBV7-2 to TRBJ2-2, with D perhaps matching TRBD1 (6 bases). Trimming cost V 0 bases and J 1 base, with 9 bases left between them. CDR3 size: 16 residues. Looked up from germline, CDR1 is SGHTA and CDR2 is FQGNSA. The CDR3 loop is CASSLAGHGNTGELFF. Written as DNA, the CDR3 is TGTGCCAGCAGCTTAGCGGGACATGGGAACACCGGGGAGCTGTTTTTT.

This clonotype was seen ten or more times. The J gene is TRBJ1-2, the V gene TRBV7-2, with D hard to call. The germline V gene encodes CDR1 SGHTA and CDR2 FQGNSA. CDR3 length: 14 amino acids. With 5 bases removed from V and 7 bases from J, the gap between germline ends came to 17 bases. CDR3 region: CASSPPIVGSGYTF. Written as DNA, the CDR3 is TGTGCCAGCAGCCCCCCCATCGTGGGATCTGGCTACACCTTC.

The chain carries TRBV11-2 and TRBJ2-1; either TRBD1 or TRBD2 may supply D (5 bases each). V was cut by 0 bases and J by 12 bases, with 21 bases left in between. Germline V gene data show CDR1 as SGHAT and CDR2 as FQNNGV. The CDR3 loop spans 16 amino acids. For the CDR3, the DNA is TGTGCCAGCAGCTTAGAAAAGGGATCCGGGGCAATGAGGCAGTTCTTC. This encodes CASSLEKGSGAMRQFF.

In its sample, this clonotype was seen many times. CDR3 loop: CASSVAGGADTQYF. Here the CDR3 DNA reads TGTGCCAGCAGTGTGGCAGGGGGCGCAGATACGCAGTATTTT. The V and J genes are TRBV2 and TRBJ2-3, with 8 bases aligning to TRBD1. Trimming at V came to 4 bases and at J to 4 bases, leaving 4 bases not matched to a gene. The CDR3 has 14 amino acids. Germline V gene data show CDR1 as SNHLY and CDR2 as FYNNEI.

This clonotype occurred many times. The V call is TRBV5-1, the J call TRBJ1-1, with D tentatively TRBD1 (5 bases). This CDR3 has 13 residues. Trimming took off 4 bases at V and 4 bases at J, with 11 bases between the two ends. Per the germline V gene, CDR1 is SGHRS and CDR2 is YFSETQ. In DNA form, the CDR3 reads TGCGCCAGCAGCGACAGTGAGACCACTGAAGCTTTCTTT. Amino acid sequence: CASSDSETTEAFF. Drawing the rest from reference TRBV5-1 and TRBJ1-1, the complete variable domain is KAGVTQTPRYLIKTRGQQVTLSCSPISGHRSVSWYQQTPGQGLQFLFEYFSETQRNKGNFPGRFSGRQFSNSRSEMNVSTLELGDSALYLCASSDSETTEAFFGQGTRLTVV.

There are many counts of this clonotype. This chain links TRBV6-5 with TRBJ2-5, with TRBD1 matching 7 bases. Trimming took 5 bases from V and 4 from J; bases not matched to a gene: 13. The CDR3 covers 16 residues. Germline V CDR1 and CDR2: MNHEY, SVGAGI. The CDR3 region is CASSPNPPGGGETQYF. Written as DNA, the CDR3 is TGTGCCAGCAGTCCGAACCCCCCAGGGGGTGGAGAGACCCAGTACTTC.

This clonotype has a count of ten or more. The V call is TRBV2, the J call TRBJ2-1; 11 nucleotides align to TRBD2. Germline assignment: CDR1 SNHLY and CDR2 FYNNEI. The CDR3 is 14 residues long. Germline trimming cut 7 bases from V and 6 bases from J; bases unmatched to any gene: 5. CDR3 DNA: TGTGCCAGCATAGGGACTAGCGGTTCCAATGAGCAGTTCTTC. This codes for CASIGTSGSNEQFF.

This clonotype was observed a few times. The gene calls are TRBV3-1 and TRBJ1-1; D unclear. The CDR3 spans 13 residues. In germline, CDR1 is LGHDT, CDR2 YNNKEL (reference sequence). V was trimmed by 1 base and J by 3 bases, leaving 6 bases between them. The CDR3 coding sequence is TGTGCCAGCAGCCAAGCTACGCACACTGAAGCTTTCTTT. Its protein is CASSQATHTEAFF. The full variable domain, its missing parts supplied by reference TRBV3-1 and TRBJ1-1, is DTAVSQTPKYLVTQMGNDKSIKCEQNLGHDTMYWYKQDSKKFLKIMFSYNNKELIINETVPNRFSPKSPDKAHLNLHINSLELGDSAVYFCASSQATHTEAFFGQGTRLTVV.

The table lists this clonotype with many counts. The rearrangement links TRBV10-3 to TRBJ2-3, with 10 nucleotides matching TRBD2. CDR3 length equals 13 residues. With V trimmed by 6 bases and J by 5 bases, 2 bases remained unmatched. Looked up from germline, CDR1 is ENHRY and CDR2 is SYGVKD. The CDR3 sequence: CAIRVAGGDTQYF. DNA for the CDR3: TGTGCCATCAGGGTAGCGGGGGGAGATACGCAGTATTTT.

By proportion, this clonotype is medium-sized (0.01 to 0.1%). As DNA, the CDR3 is TGTGCCAGCAGCCAAGAGGGGCAGTGGAGCGGGAGTAACACCGGGGAGCTGTTTTTT. Residues: CASSQEGQWSGSNTGELFF. V and J are TRBV3-1 and TRBJ2-2; 8 positions agree with TRBD2. The CDR3 has 19 amino acids. V was clipped by 0 bases and J by 2 bases; unmatched bases: 11. Per the germline V gene, CDR1 is LGHDT and CDR2 is YNNKEL (reference sequence).

There are many counts of this clonotype. The chain combines TRBV6-6 with TRBJ1-1; D unclear. CDR1 is MNHNY, CDR2 SVGAGI, per germline (reference sequence). The CDR3 totals 14 residues. The V gene lost 2 bases and the J gene lost 1 base, with 8 bases spanning the gap. CDR3 sequence: CASSYTEGNTEAFF. CDR3 DNA: TGTGCCAGCAGTTACACCGAGGGGAACACTGAAGCTTTCTTT.

Only a few counts were recorded for this clonotype. This chain uses TRBV28 with TRBJ2-1; D is undetermined. V lost 4 bases to trimming and J lost 1 base, with 11 bases between them. This CDR3 has 15 residues. From germline, CDR1 is MDHEN and CDR2 SYDVKM. The CDR3 reads CASSSRTVSYNEQFF. Written as DNA, the CDR3 is TGTGCCAGCAGTTCCCGAACGGTTTCCTACAATGAGCAGTTCTTC.